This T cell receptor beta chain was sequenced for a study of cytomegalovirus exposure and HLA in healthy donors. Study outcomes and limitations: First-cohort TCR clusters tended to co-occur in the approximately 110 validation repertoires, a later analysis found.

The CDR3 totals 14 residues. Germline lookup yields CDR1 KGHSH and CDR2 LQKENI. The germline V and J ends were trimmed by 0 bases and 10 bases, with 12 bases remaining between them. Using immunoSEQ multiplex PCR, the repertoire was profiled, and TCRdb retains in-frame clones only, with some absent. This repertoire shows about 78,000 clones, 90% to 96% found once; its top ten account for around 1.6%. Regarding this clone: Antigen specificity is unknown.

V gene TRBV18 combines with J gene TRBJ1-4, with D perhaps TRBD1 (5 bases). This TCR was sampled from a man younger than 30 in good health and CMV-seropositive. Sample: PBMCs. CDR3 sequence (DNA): TGTGCCAGCTCACCACCTAGCGGGGACGGAAAACTGTTTTTT. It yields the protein CASSPPSGDGKLFF.